These 19 T cell receptor beta chains were all obtained from the same sample, sequenced in a study of blood T cell repertoires in COVID-19. Assay: immunoSEQ multiplex PCR; the TCRdb copy retains only in-frame clones and omits some. The sample has about 230,000 clones, 85% to 90% seen once; the top ten hold roughly 15%. Sequencing was carried out using PBMCs or T cells enriched from blood (not recorded which). These receptors all stem from a man aged 18 to 29 who had recovered from COVID-19.

The chain uses TRBV2 and TRBJ1-5; D perhaps matches TRBD1 (5 bases). The CDR3 is 17 residues long. Germline-derived CDR1 and CDR2 are SNHLY and FYNNEI. Trimming left V 4 bases short and J 0 bases short, with 16 bases between. The CDR3 loop is CASSVAQGFLSNQPQHF. For the CDR3, the DNA is TGTGCCAGCAGTGTTGCGCAGGGATTCCTTAGCAATCAGCCCCAGCATTTT.

V usage is TRBV7-9 and J usage is TRBJ2-7, with D perhaps TRBD2 (6 bases). CDR1 is SEHNR and CDR2 is FQNEAQ in the germline V gene (reference sequence). Trimming shortened V by 0 bases and J by 3 bases, and 9 bases separated the two germline ends. There are 14 residues in the CDR3. CDR3 loop: CASSLAVEGYEQYF. DNA for the CDR3: TGTGCCAGCAGCTTAGCGGTGGAGGGCTACGAGCAGTACTTC.

The V call is TRBV5-1, the J call TRBJ2-7; D ambiguous. With 4 bases removed from V and 1 base from J, the gap between germline ends came to 21 bases. CDR3 length: 17 residues. CDR1 is SGHRS, CDR2 YFSETQ, per germline. Here the CDR3 reads CASSIMTGTELSYEQYF. Here the CDR3 DNA reads TGCGCCAGCAGCATTATGACCGGAACAGAGTTATCCTACGAGCAGTACTTC.

Here the CDR3 reads CASSSLQGTEAFF. In nucleotides, the CDR3 is TGTGCCAGCAGTTCTCTCCAGGGGACTGAAGCTTTCTTT. The V and J genes are TRBV28 and TRBJ1-1; tentative D call: TRBD1 (6 bases). Deletions cut 4 bases from V and 5 bases from J, with 11 bases between. From germline, CDR1 is MDHEN and CDR2 SYDVKM. The CDR3 runs to 13 residues.

The V call is TRBV12-5, the J call TRBJ2-3, with 11 nucleotides matching TRBD2. CDR3 size: 16 residues. With V trimmed by 4 bases and J by 2 bases, 5 bases remained unmatched. From germline, CDR1 is LGHNT and CDR2 FRNRAP. CDR3 protein: CASGSRLAGNTDTQYF. In DNA, the CDR3 is TGTGCTAGTGGTTCTAGACTAGCGGGAAACACAGATACGCAGTATTTT.

This sequence joins TRBV6-5 and TRBJ1-2; D is possibly TRBD1 (6 bases). This CDR3 contains 13 residues. The V gene's germline CDR1 is MNHEY and CDR2 SVGAGI. V was pared by 6 bases and J by 0 bases, with 8 bases between. This CDR3 reads CASSPGANYGYTF. In DNA, the CDR3 is TGTGCCAGCAGCCCAGGGGCTAACTATGGCTACACCTTC.

The gene calls are TRBV7-9 and TRBJ2-3; 9 bases line up with TRBD2. There are 17 residues in the CDR3. With 1 base clipped from V and 3 bases from J, the junction kept 8 bases outside the gene matches. Germline V gives CDR1 SEHNR, CDR2 FQNEAQ (reference sequence). The DNA of the CDR3 is TGTGCCAGCAGCTTAGATTTGGTCCTAGCGGGGACAGATACGCAGTATTTT. Protein product: CASSLDLVLAGTDTQYF.

V and J are TRBV6-5 and TRBJ2-1, with a possible D match to TRBD1 (5 bases). This CDR3 is 13 amino acids long. V was trimmed by 5 bases and J by 5 bases, leaving 10 bases between them. The germline gives CDR1 MNHEY, CDR2 SVGAGI. The CDR3 DNA sequence: TGTGCCAGCAGTACCAGGGCTGACAATGAGCAGTTCTTC. As protein: CASSTRADNEQFF.

The genes are TRBV29-1 and TRBJ1-1, with D hard to call. This CDR3 spans 13 amino acids. Trimming removed 4 bases from V and 0 bases from J, with 9 bases in between. Looked up from germline, CDR1 is SQVTM and CDR2 is ANQGSEA. CDR3 nucleotides: TGCAGCGTTGCCACAGTCCTGAACACTGAAGCTTTCTTT. It codes for CSVATVLNTEAFF.

As DNA, the CDR3 is TGTGCCAGTATGGGGACAGGGGCATTAACTGAAGCTTTCTTT. This gives the protein CASMGTGALTEAFF. This chain links TRBV19 with TRBJ1-1; 10 positions match TRBD1. V trimming: 7 bases; J trimming: 5 bases; junction bases outside the gene matches: 7. Germline lookup yields CDR1 LNHDA and CDR2 SQIVND (reference sequence). The length of the CDR3 is 14 residues.

The chain recombines TRBV5-6 with TRBJ2-7; 7 bases are a match to TRBD2. V was pared by 2 bases and J by 3 bases, with 5 bases of the junction left unmatched. The CDR3 extends over 14 amino acids. CDR1 is SGHDT and CDR2 is YYEEEE in the germline V gene. The CDR3, as DNA: TGTGCCAGCAGCTTAAGCGGGACTAACTACGAGCAGTACTTC. It yields the protein CASSLSGTNYEQYF.

The rearrangement uses TRBV28 and TRBJ2-1, with D uncertain. The CDR3 is made up of 11 amino acids. The germline V gene has CDR1 MDHEN and CDR2 SYDVKM. V was trimmed by 1 base and J by 10 bases, leaving 5 bases between them. The CDR3 is CASSLSREQFF. CDR3 DNA: TGTGCCAGCAGTTTATCCCGGGAGCAGTTCTTC.

This clone appeared a single time. The chain links TRBV30 to TRBJ1-1; D call uncertain. V was pared by 2 bases and J by 7 bases, with 8 bases between. Germline CDR1 GTSNPN, CDR2 SVGIG (reference sequence). The CDR3 length is 11 residues. The CDR3 DNA is TGTGCCTGGAGTACCACTCTTGAAGCTTTCTTT. Residues: CAWSTTLEAFF.

The V gene is TRBV25-1, the J gene TRBJ2-3; no clear D. V was clipped by 2 bases and J by 6 bases, with 9 bases between them. This CDR3 contains 13 residues. Germline V gives CDR1 MGHDK, CDR2 SYGVNS. The CDR3 here is CASSETGVDTQYF. The CDR3 DNA reads TGTGCCAGCAGTGAAACCGGAGTGGATACGCAGTATTTT.

The chain joins TRBV11-3 to TRBJ1-2; D unclear. The length of the CDR3 is 12 residues. CDR1 is SGHNT, CDR2 YENEEA, per germline. V lost 2 bases and J 4 bases, leaving 5 bases between the germline ends. As DNA, the CDR3 is TGTGCCAGCAGCTTATCGGGCTATGGCTACACCTTC. Translated: CASSLSGYGYTF.

The V gene is TRBV29-1, the J gene TRBJ1-2, with 7 bases lining up with TRBD1. V was pared by 2 bases and J by 3 bases, with 0 bases of the junction left unmatched. There are 12 residues in the CDR3. Looked up from germline, CDR1 is SQVTM and CDR2 is ANQGSEA. CDR3 region: CSVETGDYGYTF. The CDR3 bases are TGCAGCGTTGAAACAGGGGACTATGGCTACACCTTC.

The J gene is TRBJ1-2, the V gene TRBV30; 7 nucleotides agree with TRBD1. CDR3 size: 12 residues. Germline CDR1 GTSNPN, CDR2 SVGIG (reference sequence). Unmatched junction bases numbered 9, after V lost 7 bases and J lost 7 bases. DNA for the CDR3: TGTGCCTACCTCACAGGGGCGGGTGGCTACACCTTC. Translating it yields CAYLTGAGGYTF.

The J gene is TRBJ2-1, the V gene TRBV19; 7 nucleotides agree with TRBD2. There are 14 residues in the CDR3. Unmatched junction bases numbered 12, after V lost 9 bases and J lost 7 bases. Germline V CDR1 and CDR2: LNHDA, SQIVND (reference sequence). This CDR3 reads CASRRGLVNNEQFF. The CDR3 region has the DNA TGTGCCAGCCGGAGAGGACTAGTAAATAATGAGCAGTTCTTC.

The CDR3 DNA is TGTGCCAGCAGGAGTACAGGGGGCCATAGGAATTCACCCCTCCACTTT. Translation gives CASRSTGGHRNSPLHF. This chain links TRBV6-6 with TRBJ1-6, with 9 bases aligning to TRBD1. The CDR3 is 16 amino acids. With 6 bases clipped from V and 7 bases from J, the junction kept 10 bases outside the gene matches. The germline V gene encodes CDR1 MNHNY and CDR2 SVGAGI (reference sequence).